This is a list of T cell receptor beta chains from one sample in a study of T cells in localized non-small cell lung cancer. Libraries were prepared by immunoSEQ multiplex PCR; TCRdb keeps only in-frame clonotypes and omits some of them. The sample has nearly 2,000 clones; around 21% are singletons. The specimen comprised normal lung tissue next to the tumor, sampled before any cancer treatment. Receptors were obtained from a woman between 40 and 69 years old with stage I lung adenocarcinoma. Both conserved end residues are part of each CDR3. A D gene is named only where the DNA matches it firmly. Only part of the rows carry a size: once, few, many, or a class if the clone is expanded.

D gene: TRBD2
clone size: medium-sized
J gene: TRBJ2-7
V gene: TRBV11-3
CDR3 DNA: TGTGCCAGCAGCGGAGCGGGGGACCGTACCTACGAGCAGTACTTC
CDR3 protein: CASSGAGDRTYEQYF

D gene: -
clone size: few
J gene: TRBJ1-1
V gene: TRBV6-8
CDR3 DNA: TGTGCCAGCAGCTCCGTTGGGGGGAGGACTGAAGCTTTCTTT
CDR3 protein: CASSSVGGRTEAFF

D gene: -
clone size: -
J gene: TRBJ2-5
V gene: TRBV30
CDR3 DNA: TGTGCCTGGAGTGTAAGTGGGGAGACCCAGTACTTC
CDR3 protein: CAWSVSGETQYF

D gene: -
clone size: few
J gene: TRBJ1-6
V gene: TRBV7-2
CDR3 DNA: TGTGCCAGCAGTCAGGACGGCCCGAATTCACCCCTCCACTTT
CDR3 protein: CASSQDGPNSPLHF

D gene: TRBD1
clone size: -
J gene: TRBJ1-2
V gene: TRBV19
CDR3 DNA: TGTGCCAGTAGTATGACAGGGGATTCAGGGGGCTACACCTTC
CDR3 protein: CASSMTGDSGGYTF

D gene: -
clone size: medium-sized
J gene: TRBJ1-2
V gene: TRBV6-8
CDR3 DNA: TGTGCCAGCAGGGCGATTCGAAGGGACTATGGCTACACCTTC
CDR3 protein: CASRAIRRDYGYTF

D gene: -
clone size: -
J gene: TRBJ1-6
V gene: TRBV5-1
CDR3 DNA: TGCGCCAGCAGCCCTTTGGAGGGCGGTAATTCACCCCTCCACTTT
CDR3 protein: CASSPLEGGNSPLHF

D gene: -
clone size: -
J gene: TRBJ2-3
V gene: TRBV9
CDR3 DNA: TGTGCCAGCAGCCCTGAGGGGCTGAATACGCAGTATTTT
CDR3 protein: CASSPEGLNTQYF

D gene: -
clone size: -
J gene: TRBJ1-2
V gene: TRBV25-1
CDR3 DNA: TGTGCCAGCAGTGGATCCAAGGAGACAGGCTACATGGGCTACACCTTC
CDR3 protein: CASSGSKETGYMGYTF

D gene: -
clone size: -
J gene: TRBJ2-5
V gene: TRBV11-3
CDR3 DNA: TGTGCCAGCGCTTATCAGGCGGGACGGGAGACCCAGTACTTC
CDR3 protein: CASAYQAGRETQYF

D gene: -
clone size: few
J gene: TRBJ2-1
V gene: TRBV7-5
CDR3 DNA: TGTGCCAGCAGCCCGGACAGGGTCGTGAATGAGCAGTTCTTC
CDR3 protein: CASSPDRVVNEQFF

D gene: TRBD1
clone size: -
J gene: TRBJ1-2
V gene: TRBV9
CDR3 DNA: TGTGCCAGCAGCGTAGAAACAGGGGGCTTTGGCTACACCTTC
CDR3 protein: CASSVETGGFGYTF

D gene: -
clone size: -
J gene: TRBJ1-2
V gene: TRBV23-1
CDR3 DNA: TGCGCCAGCAGTCAATCGTTACAGTATGGCTACACCTTC
CDR3 protein: CASSQSLQYGYTF

D gene: -
clone size: large
J gene: TRBJ1-1
V gene: TRBV18
CDR3 DNA: TGTGCCAGCTCACAAGGGGGGACCACTGAAGCTTTCTTT
CDR3 protein: CASSQGGTTEAFF

D gene: -
clone size: few
J gene: TRBJ1-5
V gene: TRBV23-1
CDR3 DNA: TGCGCCAGCAGCTTGGTTGGGAATCAGCCCCAGCATTTT
CDR3 protein: CASSLVGNQPQHF

D gene: -
clone size: -
J gene: TRBJ2-3
V gene: TRBV12-5
CDR3 DNA: TGTGCCAGCGGGGAAAGACAGGGACGGACAGATACGCAGTATTTT
CDR3 protein: CASGERQGRTDTQYF

D gene: -
clone size: medium-sized
J gene: TRBJ1-1
V gene: TRBV11-3
CDR3 DNA: TGTGCCAGCAGCTTTGAGGCTCGAGACACTGAAGCTTTCTTT
CDR3 protein: CASSFEARDTEAFF

D gene: -
clone size: -
J gene: TRBJ2-5
V gene: TRBV11-3
CDR3 DNA: TGTGCCAGCAGCTTAGAGAAGGGTCCAAGGACCCAGTACTTC
CDR3 protein: CASSLEKGPRTQYF

D gene: -
clone size: -
J gene: TRBJ2-2
V gene: TRBV19
CDR3 DNA: TGTGCCAGTAGTATGATTACGGGGGCCGGGGAGCTGTTTTTT
CDR3 protein: CASSMITGAGELFF

D gene: -
clone size: few
J gene: TRBJ2-7
V gene: TRBV6-8
CDR3 DNA: TGTGCCAGCAGATTAGGACAGTTTCGCGAGCAGTACTTC
CDR3 protein: CASRLGQFREQYF

D gene: -
clone size: -
J gene: TRBJ2-5
V gene: TRBV6-8
CDR3 DNA: TGTGCCAGCAGTTTTGCAGGAGCTACATCCGAGACCCAGTACTTC
CDR3 protein: CASSFAGATSETQYF

D gene: TRBD1
clone size: medium-sized
J gene: TRBJ2-7
V gene: TRBV6-8
CDR3 DNA: TGTGCCAGCAGAAGGATCGGCGGACAGGGTGGGCAGCAGTACTTC
CDR3 protein: CASRRIGGQGGQQYF

D gene: TRBD1
clone size: few
J gene: TRBJ1-6
V gene: TRBV9
CDR3 DNA: TGTGCCAGCAGTATTGACAGGGTCGGTTCACCCCTCCACTTT
CDR3 protein: CASSIDRVGSPLHF

D gene: TRBD1
clone size: once
J gene: TRBJ1-1
V gene: TRBV5-1
CDR3 DNA: TGCGCCAGCAGCCTGACAGGGGAACGGACTGAAGCTTTCTTT
CDR3 protein: CASSLTGERTEAFF

D gene: TRBD1
clone size: -
J gene: TRBJ2-1
V gene: TRBV7-4
CDR3 DNA: TGTGCCAGCAGTCATGACAGGGCGCCCGGGAATGAGCAGTTCTTC
CDR3 protein: CASSHDRAPGNEQFF

D gene: -
clone size: -
J gene: TRBJ1-6
V gene: TRBV18
CDR3 DNA: TGTGCCAGCTCACCCCTATATGACAGGCGGGGAAATTCACCCCTCCACTTT
CDR3 protein: CASSPLYDRRGNSPLHF

D gene: -
clone size: -
J gene: TRBJ2-5
V gene: TRBV9
CDR3 DNA: TGTGCCAGCAGCCCGGGGGGCCTACAAGAGACCCAGTACTTC
CDR3 protein: CASSPGGLQETQYF

D gene: -
clone size: few
J gene: TRBJ2-7
V gene: TRBV11-3
CDR3 DNA: TGTGCCAGCAGCTTGTACGGGGATCAAAGCTCCTACGAGCAGTACTTC
CDR3 protein: CASSLYGDQSSYEQYF

D gene: -
clone size: -
J gene: TRBJ1-2
V gene: TRBV14
CDR3 DNA: TGTGCCAGCAGCCAAGTGCGTTCAGGAGGCTACACCTTC
CDR3 protein: CASSQVRSGGYTF

D gene: TRBD1
clone size: -
J gene: TRBJ1-4
V gene: TRBV15
CDR3 DNA: TGTGCCACCAGCACGACAGGGCGTCGGTCTAATGAAAAACTGTTTTTT
CDR3 protein: CATSTTGRRSNEKLFF

D gene: TRBD2
clone size: -
J gene: TRBJ2-1
V gene: TRBV29-1
CDR3 DNA: TGCAGCGTGGGGGGGTTTGGGTACAATGAGCAGTTCTTC
CDR3 protein: CSVGGFGYNEQFF

D gene: TRBD1
clone size: few
J gene: TRBJ1-2
V gene: TRBV28
CDR3 DNA: TGTGCCAGCAGTTCTCTAACAGGGGTGTACTATGGCTACACCTTC
CDR3 protein: CASSSLTGVYYGYTF

D gene: -
clone size: -
J gene: TRBJ2-7
V gene: TRBV15
CDR3 DNA: TGTGCCACCAGCAGAGCAGACGGGGGGCGATCCTACGAGCAGTACTTC
CDR3 protein: CATSRADGGRSYEQYF

D gene: TRBD2
clone size: -
J gene: TRBJ2-5
V gene: TRBV9
CDR3 DNA: TGTGCCAGCAGTGTTGGACTAGCGGGGGCACAAGAGACCCAGTACTTC
CDR3 protein: CASSVGLAGAQETQYF

D gene: TRBD1
clone size: medium-sized
J gene: TRBJ2-5
V gene: TRBV11-3
CDR3 DNA: TGTGCCAGCAGCAGAAACAGGGGACAAGAGACCCAGTACTTC
CDR3 protein: CASSRNRGQETQYF

D gene: -
clone size: few
J gene: TRBJ2-3
V gene: TRBV5-1
CDR3 DNA: TGCGCCAGCAGCGAGGACCGGAACTTAGATACGCAGTATTTT
CDR3 protein: CASSEDRNLDTQYF

D gene: -
clone size: few
J gene: TRBJ2-2
V gene: TRBV9
CDR3 DNA: TGTGCCAGCAGCGTCAGGGGAGCCGGGGAGCTGTTTTTT
CDR3 protein: CASSVRGAGELFF

D gene: TRBD1
clone size: -
J gene: TRBJ1-6
V gene: TRBV25-1
CDR3 DNA: TGTGCCAGCGCCCCCAGGGGGCCTAGTTCACCCCTCCACTTT
CDR3 protein: CASAPRGPSSPLHF

D gene: -
clone size: medium-sized
J gene: TRBJ2-7
V gene: TRBV6-8
CDR3 DNA: TGTGCCAGCAGTTACGGGGGGGGCATCGAGCAGTACTTC
CDR3 protein: CASSYGGGIEQYF

D gene: -
clone size: once
J gene: TRBJ2-1
V gene: TRBV18
CDR3 DNA: TGTGCCAGCTCACCCCCAAACAGGGAAATATACAATGAGCAGTTCTTC
CDR3 protein: CASSPPNREIYNEQFF

D gene: -
clone size: -
J gene: TRBJ1-5
V gene: TRBV11-3
CDR3 DNA: TGTGCCAGCAGCTTCCGTTTGGGCAATCAGCCCCAGCATTTT
CDR3 protein: CASSFRLGNQPQHF

D gene: -
clone size: -
J gene: TRBJ1-1
V gene: TRBV19
CDR3 DNA: TGTGCCAGTAGTTCACCGGGCCTGAACACTGAAGCTTTCTTT
CDR3 protein: CASSSPGLNTEAFF